The T cell receptor (beta chain) described here comes from a study of cytomegalovirus exposure and HLA in healthy donors. Study-wide results and limits: About 87% or about 30% of the time was how often most TCR beta V segments were productive, according to an earlier analysis. Overall, approximately 150 TCR beta chains were annotated as cytomegalovirus-associated.

V lost 5 bases to trimming and J lost 4 bases; unmatched junction nucleotides: 17. The germline V gene has CDR1 SGHVS and CDR2 FNYEAQ. CDR3 size: 19 residues. As regards this clone: Its target is not known.

Primers for the PCR totalled 60 Vbeta and 13 Jbeta. Clones were sequenced by immunoSEQ multiplex PCR, and TCRdb holds only the in-frame ones, with some missing. The sample features almost 40,000 clones, with 2.5% to 3.5% in its top ten. Sequenced input: PBMCs. This rearrangement joins TRBV7-6 to TRBJ1-3; 10 nucleotides line up with TRBD1. The TCR comes from a woman between 25 and 40 years old in good health and CMV-seropositive. This CDR3 reads CASSPLAGTGVSKGNTIYF. CDR3 nucleotide sequence: TGTGCCAGCAGCCCTTTGGCCGGGACAGGGGTCTCCAAGGGAAACACCATATATTTT.